By frequency in the sample, the clone carrying this TCR beta chain is medium-sized. Its specificity is not known. The data derive from a study of neurological immune-mediated disorders. Whole-study results and caveats: Private repertoires in all groups were suggested, as expanded clones shared no CDR3 amino acid sequences across subjects.

Germline loops: CDR1 LNHNV, CDR2 YYDKDF (reference sequence). The CDR3 length is 17 residues. V lost 1 base, J lost 0 bases, and 6 bases stayed unmatched. Source material was 2 million unsorted PBMCs, stored at -80 °C in RNAlater. TCRdb reprocessed the 5' RACE reads via MiXCR and lists one record per CDR3 protein. Of approximately 82,000 distinct CDR3 sequences listed, roughly 15% were seen once; the top ten hold under 7%. Sequenced material: PBMCs. This sequence originates from a woman in her fifties or sixties in good health. The gene calls are TRBV15 and TRBJ1-1, with 9 bases identical to TRBD1. CDR3 loop: CATSRGPGQGLNTEAFF. The CDR3 DNA is TGTGCCACCAGCAGAGGACCGGGACAGGGCTTGAACACTGAAGCTTTCTTT.